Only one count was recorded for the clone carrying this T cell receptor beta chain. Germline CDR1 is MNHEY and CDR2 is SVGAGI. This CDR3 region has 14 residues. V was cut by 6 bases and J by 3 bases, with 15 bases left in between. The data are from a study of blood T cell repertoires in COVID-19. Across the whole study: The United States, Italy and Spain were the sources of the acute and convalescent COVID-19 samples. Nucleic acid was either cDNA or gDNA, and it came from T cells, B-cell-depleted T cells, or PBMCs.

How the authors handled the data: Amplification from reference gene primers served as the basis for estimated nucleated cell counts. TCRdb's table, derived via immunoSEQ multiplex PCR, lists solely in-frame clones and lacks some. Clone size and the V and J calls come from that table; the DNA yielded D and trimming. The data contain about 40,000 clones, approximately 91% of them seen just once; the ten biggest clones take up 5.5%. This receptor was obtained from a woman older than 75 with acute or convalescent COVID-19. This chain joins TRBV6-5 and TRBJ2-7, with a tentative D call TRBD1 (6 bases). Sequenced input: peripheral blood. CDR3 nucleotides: TGTGCCAGCAGGATGACAGGCCGAGACTACGAGCAGTACTTC. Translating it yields CASRMTGRDYEQYF.